This T cell receptor beta chain was captured by sequencing in a study of T cell responses to AZD1222 COVID-19 vaccine. Study-wide findings and caveats: Spike was spanned by vaccine-associated CD4 TCRs, which were dominant at 160-218 and 743-854. It should be noted that donors were predominantly white British and more often female, and clonal diversity was possibly underestimated. Spike-specific TCR breadth rose after two AZD1222 doses, and depth rose as well. Seropositive status at baseline applied to only five to seven AZD1222 recipients.

Germline V lookup: CDR1 SGHVS, CDR2 FQNEAQ. The CDR3 sequence is 15 residues long. With 5 bases removed from V and 5 bases from J, the gap between germline ends came to 16 bases. Sequencing was performed with immunoSEQ multiplex PCR; in TCRdb, only in-frame clones are kept and a portion is missing. The sample holds about 97,000 clones; roughly 87% are singletons and the top ten take approximately 17%. Notes on this clone: Its antigen is not known.

The specimen comprised peripheral blood, sampled on day 0 of AZD1222 vaccination. V gene TRBV7-8 combines with J gene TRBJ1-5; possibly TRBD1 for D (6 bases). This receptor was obtained from an adult in good health. DNA of the CDR3: TGTGCCAGCAGCCCAGGACAGTTATCGTATCAGCCCCAGCATTTT. Its protein product is CASSPGQLSYQPQHF.